This T cell receptor (beta chain) appears in the sequencing data of a study of identical twins' blood T cells (dated by TCRdb to the early 2010s). Looking at the study overall: Around 50 million Illumina reads were obtained across around 12 libraries, comprising six alpha-chain and six beta-chain libraries. TCR alpha and beta chain repertoires of three pairs of monozygous twins were compared using next-generation sequencing to assess genetic influence on repertoire formation.

The full study reports these points: The count of CDR3 clonotypes shared by two donors depended mainly on the product of the two donors' cloneset sizes, and twins did not clearly depart from this trend. V gene usage was reported to be markedly more similar within twin pairs than between unrelated donors, even among non-selected out-of-frame TCRbeta clonotypes. Environmental influences could not be excluded as an explanation for twin similarity, since twins were reared together. Independent studies were stated to be required to validate the proposed role of the TCRalpha J segment in MHC recognition during thymic selection. Among the most abundant TCRbeta clonotypes, each donor shared more CDR3 sequences with her twin than with unrelated donors.

Reading the germline V gene (reference sequence) gives CDR1 SEHNR and CDR2 FQNEAQ. V is clipped by 5 bases and J by 5 bases, and the sequence between their germline boundaries is 25 bases long. Reading from cysteine to phenylalanine, the CDR3 counts 18 amino acids. Of the read, only the CDR3 DNA is kept; its 54 bases are in frame from base 1. The donors were six healthy women who made up three monozygous twin pairs. Each of the three twin pairs had been raised together, and the twins in each pair were thought likely to have encountered the same infectious agents and vaccines. TCR cDNA libraries were prepared from RNA that had been isolated from peripheral blood mononuclear cells. This clonotype has more than one count but fewer than ten. Its antigen is unknown. Base qualities were left out, and no much larger clone turns up one base away. The library was prepared using 5' RACE. Data came from an Illumina Genome Analyzer IIx. The RNA-based TCR cDNA libraries were made using a previously described protocol that was modified in several ways. To prevent cross-contamination, barcodes specific to each sample were added to both ends of every TCR cDNA library during cDNA synthesis and amplification. As for how the authors treated the data: Between about 85,000 and nearly 550,000 clonotypes were identified per individual, with about 2.2 to 4 million CDR3-containing reads per library. Reads with improper barcode index combinations were discarded, and clonesets were then built for each library with the MiTCR software. MiTCR filtered or rescued low-quality reads and corrected PCR and sequencing errors when assembling CDR3 clonotypes. Artificial out-of-frame clonotypes were mapped to in-frame sequences, with one indel allowed in the CDR3, and then removed. Similarity in V and J gene usage between donors was calculated as the Jensen-Shannon divergence divided by the mean entropy. Clones were called with MiXCR by TCRdb after fastp trimmed the public reads at Q25, and only in-frame beta chains were retained. Rows matching on CDR3 protein sequence are summarized as one entry with the most common DNA and genes. TCRdb, not the authors, supplied the V and J calls. The sample table contains 400,000 or so distinct CDR3 sequences; only one count was recorded for 25% to 35% of them. The ten largest clones add up to about 6% of the sample.

The clonotype was recovered from a woman aged 18-49 years in good health. Sequenced: PBMCs. This chain is built from TRBV7-9 and TRBJ2-1; the D segment cannot be called with confidence. The sequenced DNA: TGTGCCAGCAGCCCATCGTCGATTTCGGACCACCTCGACAATGAGCAGTTCTTC. It encodes CASSPSSISDHLDNEQFF.